The clone carrying this TCR beta chain turned up a few times. Its antigen is currently unknown. cDNA carried unique molecular identifiers, and a universal primer site was added by template switching. One entry per CDR3 protein, called by TCRdb with MiXCR from the 5' RACE reads. Here the sample spans approximately 600,000 distinct CDR3 sequences, roughly 7.2% being singletons. This sample stems from a study of identical twins. Overall study findings and caveats: High-abundance cord blood beta clonotypes had fewer insertions; memory repertoires showed none.

These data were also reused for a study on yellow fever vaccine responses in identical twins.

This clonotype was obtained from a woman younger than 35 in good health. The sequencing sample was made of PBMCs.

The CDR3 region is CATSDFGVQYF. DNA of the CDR3: TGTGCCACCAGTGATTTCGGGGTGCAGTACTTC. The V and J genes are TRBV24-1 and TRBJ2-7, with D tentatively TRBD2 (5 bases). V was clipped by 1 base and J by 9 bases, with 6 bases between them. The CDR3 covers 11 residues. CDR1 KGHDR and CDR2 SFDVKD come from the germline V gene.